Below are 32 T cell receptor beta chains sequenced from a single sample in a study of regulatory T cells in long-lasting Graves disease. Building the TCR beta libraries relied on iRepertoire HTBI primers, and CDR3 regions underwent Arm-PCR. TCRdb independently ran MiXCR on the multiplex PCR reads; one entry per CDR3 protein. Counted here are 520,000 or so distinct CDR3 sequences, about 12% occurring once; the ten biggest clones make up 8% to 10%. Time point indicated: newly diagnosed GD, antithyroid drugs for less than 3 months. Generation of the TCR library employed RNA extracted from PBMCs. This sample also belongs to another study, concerning T cells in Graves' hyperthyroidism and ophthalmopathy.

The sequencing used peripheral blood mononuclear cells (PBMCs), collected at new diagnosis, from a patient treated with antithyroid drugs. Receptor source: a woman aged 25 to 39 with Graves disease.

This clonotype was counted a few times. The rearrangement links TRBV29-1 to TRBJ2-7; the D call may be TRBD1 or TRBD2 (5 bases each). CDR1 is SQVTM and CDR2 is ANQGSEA in the germline V gene. The CDR3 covers 12 residues. V was trimmed by 1 base and J by 6 bases, leaving 10 bases between them. CDR3 DNA sequence: TGCAGCGTTGAAGCGCCGGGGCGCGAGCAGTACTTC. This sequence encodes CSVEAPGREQYF.

The J gene is TRBJ2-1, the V gene TRBV11-2; D is unresolved. The DNA end favors TRBJ2-3, so the J call may be wrong. Germline loops: CDR1 SGHAT, CDR2 FQNNGV. The CDR3 has 14 amino acids. CDR3 loop: CASSPPYERDTQYF. The CDR3 DNA follows: TGTGCCAGCAGCCCACCGTATGAGCGAGATACGCAGTATTTT.

This clonotype was recorded a few times. The V and J genes are TRBV29-1 and TRBJ2-2, with D tentatively TRBD2 (7 bases). Looked up from germline, CDR1 is SQVTM and CDR2 is ANQGSEA. Trimming removed 7 bases from V and 4 bases from J, with 31 bases in between. The CDR3 is 19 residues long. CDR3: CSARGGARPRPGITGELFF. In DNA form, the CDR3 reads TGCAGCGCCCGAGGGGGGGCCCGGCCTAGGCCGGGGATCACCGGGGAGCTGTTTTTT.

This clonotype was observed at least ten times. The chain recombines TRBV2 with TRBJ2-3; TRBD1 agrees at 9 bases. J gave up 3 bases and V 6 bases, and 4 bases lay outside the gene matches. This CDR3 region has 14 residues. Per germline, CDR1 SNHLY and CDR2 FYNNEI. The CDR3 here is CASRWDRVTDTQYF. Here the CDR3 DNA reads TGTGCCAGCAGATGGGACAGGGTTACAGATACGCAGTATTTT.

The rearrangement joins TRBV6-2 or TRBV6-3 to TRBJ2-5; TRBD1 agrees at 12 bases. J lost 5 bases, V lost 7 bases, and 8 bases had no gene match. The CDR3 is 15 residues long. The germline CDR1 and CDR2 sequences are MNHEY and SVGEGT. The CDR3 DNA reads as TGTGCCAGCATCCCGGGGACAGGGGGCCTGGAGACCCAGTACTTC. The encoded protein is CASIPGTGGLETQYF.

With respect to this clonotype: At one end the junction does not follow the germline gene, possibly because of a read error. V gene TRBV11-2 combines with J gene TRBJ2-4; either TRBD1 or TRBD2 may supply D (5 bases each). Germline V lookup: CDR1 SGHAT, CDR2 FQNNGV. The CDR3 has 14 residues. The CDR3 here is CASSLGTGKSIQYF. For the CDR3, the DNA is TGTGCCAGCAGCTTGGGGACGGGTAAAAGCATTCAGTACTTC.

In the case of this clonotype: This likely traces to a read error, being one base from a far larger clone. V usage is TRBV12-3 or TRBV12-4 and J usage is TRBJ2-3, with D hard to call. The closer fit of TRBJ1-1 to the DNA end suggests the J call may be wrong. This CDR3 comprises 11 residues. CDR3 bases: TGTGCCAGCAGTAAATTGATTGAAGCTTTCTTT. Residues: CASSKLIEAFF.

In this sample, this clonotype turned up many times. The chain has TRBV6-2 or TRBV6-3 and TRBJ1-2; D unresolved. V was trimmed by 0 bases and J by 6 bases, leaving 11 bases between them. The germline gives CDR1 MNHEY, CDR2 SVGEGT. This CDR3 is 14 amino acids long. For the CDR3, the DNA is TGTGCCAGCAGTTACTCGGATCCCGCGGATGGCTACACCTTC. This gives the protein CASSYSDPADGYTF.

This clonotype occurred a few times. The rearrangement joins TRBV4-3 to TRBJ2-2, with D possibly TRBD1 on 5 matching bases. Between the trimmed V and J ends, which lost 1 base and 6 bases, there was a span of 12 bases. Germline CDR1 reads LGHNA; CDR2 reads YSLEER. The CDR3 contains 15 residues. The CDR3 region is CASSQVAGLSGELFF. CDR3 bases: TGCGCCAGCAGCCAAGTTGCAGGGTTATCCGGGGAGCTGTTTTTT.

This clonotype occurred many times. CDR3 in amino acids: CASSPTDHPNTEAFF. The CDR3 bases are TGTGCCAGCAGCCCCACGGACCACCCGAACACTGAAGCTTTCTTT. This chain links TRBV9 with TRBJ1-1; D uncertain. CDR1 SGDLS and CDR2 YYNGEE come from the germline V gene. The CDR3 length is 15 residues. The V end was cut by 4 bases, the J end by 1 base, with 14 bases between.

Only a few counts were recorded for this clonotype. This chain connects TRBV30 to TRBJ1-5, with D perhaps TRBD1 (5 bases). Per the germline V gene, CDR1 is GTSNPN and CDR2 is SVGIG (reference sequence). V was clipped by 0 bases and J by 10 bases, with 22 bases between them. The CDR3 has 16 amino acids. The CDR3 region is CAWSVLETGELTPQHF. CDR3 nucleotides: TGTGCCTGGAGTGTACTCGAAACGGGGGAGCTCACCCCCCAGCATTTT.

This clonotype has ten or more counts. The chain recombines TRBV2 with TRBJ2-2, with 8 positions matching TRBD2. V was clipped by 6 bases and J by 4 bases; unmatched bases: 4. The germline gives CDR1 SNHLY, CDR2 FYNNEI. The CDR3 covers 14 residues. This CDR3 is CASSPLAVTGELFF. DNA for the CDR3: TGTGCCAGCAGCCCACTAGCGGTCACCGGGGAGCTGTTTTTT. The full variable domain, with the rest looked up from reference TRBV2 and TRBJ2-2, is EPEVTQTPSHQVTQMGQEVILRCVPISNHLYFYWYRQILGQKVEFLVSFYNNEISEKSEIFDDQFSVERPDGSNFTLKIRSTKLEDSAMYFCASSPLAVTGELFFGEGSRLTVL.

About this clonotype: A much larger clone sits a single nucleotide away, making a read error possible. The genes are TRBV10-3 and TRBJ1-6, with D perhaps matching TRBD1 (5 bases). CDR1 is ENHRY, CDR2 SYGVKD, per germline. The CDR3 consists of 13 residues. CDR3 sequence: CAIRTAVNSPPHF. DNA of the CDR3: TGTGCCATCAGGACAGCGGTTAATTCACCCCCCCACTTT.

The V gene is TRBV7-2, the J gene TRBJ2-2, with a tentative D call TRBD2 (6 bases). The CDR3 is made up of 19 amino acids. Germline-derived CDR1 and CDR2 are SGHTA and FQGNSA. V shed 2 bases and J shed 5 bases, with 24 bases lying between them. The CDR3 DNA sequence: TGTGCCAGCAGCTTACGGCGGGGCCACTTACGAGGGAAAACCGGGGAGCTGTTTTTT. It codes for CASSLRRGHLRGKTGELFF.

The chain recombines TRBV7-8 with TRBJ2-1; tentative D call: TRBD2 (6 bases). The CDR3 has 14 residues. The ends were cut back, 1 base at V and 8 bases at J, with 12 bases in the middle. The germline V gene encodes CDR1 SGHVS and CDR2 FQNEAQ. In DNA form, the CDR3 reads TGTGCCAGCAGCTTAGGGAGACTAGGCCATGAGCAGTTCTTC. Translation: CASSLGRLGHEQFF.

The CDR3 sequence: CAWSASDTQYF. In DNA, the CDR3 is TGTGCCTGGAGTGCGTCAGATACGCAGTATTTT. The V gene is TRBV30, the J gene TRBJ2-3; D is undetermined. V lost 1 base and J 4 bases, leaving 3 bases between the germline ends. Germline CDR1 is GTSNPN and CDR2 is SVGIG (reference sequence). CDR3 length equals 11 residues. The variable domain in full, completed from reference TRBV30 and TRBJ2-3, reads SQTIHQWPATLVQPVGSPLSLECTVEGTSNPNLYWYRQAAGRGLQLLFYSVGIGQISSEVPQNLSASRPQDRQFILSSKKLLLSDSGFYLCAWSASDTQYFGPGTRLTVL.

Many counts were recorded for this clonotype. This rearrangement joins TRBV15 to TRBJ2-3; possible D gene TRBD2, 6 bases. The CDR3 runs 16 residues. Germline V lookup: CDR1 LNHNV, CDR2 YYDKDF (reference sequence). V lost 1 base and J 2 bases, leaving 13 bases between the germline ends. CDR3 in amino acids: CATSRGTTKLTDTQYF. CDR3 nucleotides: TGTGCCACCAGCAGAGGGACTACCAAACTCACAGATACGCAGTATTTT.

This clonotype was observed many times. The V gene is TRBV6-1, the J gene TRBJ2-3; TRBD1 might be the D (6 bases). The CDR3 is made up of 16 amino acids. The V end lost 6 bases, the J end lost 2 bases, and 18 bases lay between the germline ends. The germline CDR1 and CDR2 sequences are MNHNS and SASEGT. The CDR3 region has the DNA TGTGCCAGCAGGGACCTCCCCGACAGGATCACAGATACGCAGTATTTT. Protein sequence: CASRDLPDRITDTQYF.

This chain joins TRBV5-1 and TRBJ2-7; D possibly corresponds to TRBD1 (6 bases). Germline CDR1 and CDR2: SGHRS and YFSETQ. This CDR3 is built from 14 residues. V was pared by 2 bases and J by 6 bases, with 15 bases between. For the CDR3, the DNA is TGCGCCAGCAGCTTTGATACAGGGTCCGGCGAGCAGTACTTC. Protein: CASSFDTGSGEQYF. Drawing the rest from reference TRBV5-1 and TRBJ2-7, the complete variable domain is KAGVTQTPRYLIKTRGQQVTLSCSPISGHRSVSWYQQTPGQGLQFLFEYFSETQRNKGNFPGRFSGRQFSNSRSEMNVSTLELGDSALYLCASSFDTGSGEQYFGPGTRLTVT.

This clonotype occurred many times. The chain couples TRBV11-2 to TRBJ2-1; D unresolved. The CDR3 sequence is 14 residues long. The germline V gene encodes CDR1 SGHAT and CDR2 FQNNGV. Trimming took off 2 bases at V and 0 bases at J, with 5 bases between the two ends. The CDR3 protein is CASSLILSYNEQFF. CDR3 nucleotide sequence: TGTGCCAGCAGCTTAATCCTCTCCTACAATGAGCAGTTCTTC.

The chain links TRBV25-1 to TRBJ2-5, with TRBD2 identical over 7 bases. V was clipped by 1 base and J by 0 bases; unmatched bases: 2. The germline gives CDR1 MGHDK, CDR2 SYGVNS. The CDR3 extends over 15 amino acids. CDR3 residues: CASSESAGNQETQYF. The CDR3 region has the DNA TGTGCCAGCAGTGAATCAGCGGGGAACCAAGAGACCCAGTACTTC.

This clonotype was seen many times. The genes are TRBV27 and TRBJ2-2, with 13 positions matching TRBD2. Germline V gives CDR1 MNHEY, CDR2 SMNVEV (reference sequence). With V trimmed by 6 bases and J by 3 bases, 7 bases remained unmatched. This CDR3 contains 17 residues. The CDR3 reads CASSPRTSGSHTGELFF. CDR3 nucleotides: TGTGCCAGCAGCCCCCGGACTAGCGGGAGTCACACCGGGGAGCTGTTTTTT.

This clonotype has a count of ten or more. The chain couples TRBV30 to TRBJ2-6; weak D call: TRBD2 (5 bases). The germline CDR1 and CDR2 sequences are GTSNPN and SVGIG (reference sequence). This CDR3 is 16 amino acids long. V lost 0 bases and J lost 0, with 9 bases in between. The DNA for the CDR3 is TGTGCCTGGAGTGTAACTAGAGTCTCTGGGGCCAACGTCCTGACTTTC. It specifies CAWSVTRVSGANVLTF.

Ten or more counts support this clonotype. The chain carries TRBV7-2 and TRBJ2-3, with TRBD2 matching over 8 bases. The V gene's germline CDR1 is SGHTA and CDR2 FQGNSA. This CDR3 has 14 amino acids. V dropped 6 bases and J dropped 5; count of bases not matched to a gene: 7. In nucleotides, the CDR3 is TGTGCCAGCAGTCCTGGACTAGCTAGAGATACGCAGTATTTT. It is translated as CASSPGLARDTQYF.

As to this clonotype: Given a far larger clone just one base away, this is likely a sequencing read error. This rearrangement joins TRBV3-1 to TRBJ2-1; D unresolved. The J call is doubtful: the DNA matches TRBJ2-5 better. This CDR3 region has 12 residues. Germline CDR1 reads LGHDT; CDR2 reads YNNKEL (reference sequence). DNA for the CDR3: TGTGGCAGCAGCCAAGATACGGAGACCCAGTACTTC. The encoded protein is CGSSQDTETQYF.

This clonotype was detected ten times or more. The rearrangement joins TRBV20-1 to TRBJ2-7, with D possibly called TRBD1 or TRBD2 (6 bases each). Trimming removed 3 bases from V and 0 bases from J, with 15 bases in between. Germline V gives CDR1 DFQATT, CDR2 SNEGSKA (reference sequence). CDR3 length: 15 residues. CDR3 sequence (DNA): TGCAGTGCTAGCGGAGAGGGGGGAGCCTCCTACGAGCAGTACTTC. It is translated as CSASGEGGASYEQYF.

This clonotype occurred many times. This chain connects TRBV30 to TRBJ1-6; the D gene is possibly TRBD1 (5 bases). This CDR3 has 15 amino acids. The V and J ends lost 4 bases and 10 bases respectively, with 20 bases between them. Looked up from germline, CDR1 is GTSNPN and CDR2 is SVGIG (reference sequence). This CDR3 reads CAWKPAGLRVSPLHF. CDR3 in DNA: TGTGCCTGGAAACCGGCAGGGCTTCGGGTATCACCCCTCCACTTT.

This clonotype occurred many times. The chain links TRBV6-1 to TRBJ1-2; 11 nucleotides align to TRBD1. CDR1 MNHNS and CDR2 SASEGT come from the germline V gene. CDR3 length equals 15 residues. V gave up 7 bases and J gave up 6 bases; unmatched junction bases: 10. The CDR3 is CASTSVGQGADGYTF. CDR3 nucleotides: TGTGCCAGCACCTCCGTAGGACAGGGGGCAGATGGCTACACCTTC.

Many counts were recorded for this clonotype. This chain joins TRBV11-2 and TRBJ2-1; no clear D gene. The germline V gene has CDR1 SGHAT and CDR2 FQNNGV. The CDR3 sequence is 17 residues long. The V end was cut by 1 base, the J end by 6 bases, with 19 bases between. This CDR3 reads CASSLVGGSSTPNEQFF. The CDR3 DNA reads TGTGCCAGCAGCTTAGTAGGTGGCAGTTCAACCCCCAATGAGCAGTTCTTC.

Comment on this clonotype: A read error is the likely source, as a far larger clone sits one nucleotide away. The CDR3 end shows no conserved phenylalanine or tryptophan, and so a read error is likely. The chain couples TRBV6-2 or TRBV6-3 to TRBJ2-3; 9 bases are a match to TRBD1. Germline V gene lookup returns CDR1 MNHEY and CDR2 SVGEGT. Trimming at V came to 6 bases and at J to 4 bases, leaving 5 bases not matched to a gene. The CDR3 runs to 14 residues. The chain's CDR3 is CASRTGGPADTQYL. In DNA, the CDR3 is TGTGCCAGCAGGACAGGGGGGCCCGCAGATACGCAGTATCTT.

V usage is TRBV19 and J usage is TRBJ1-5, with a tentative D call TRBD1 (5 bases). The CDR3 length is 15 residues. In germline, CDR1 is LNHDA, CDR2 SQIVND (reference sequence). V lost 3 bases, J lost 7 bases, and 16 bases lay in between. CDR3 bases: TGTGCCAGTAGTATCGGATGGCAGGGAGGACAGCCCCAGCATTTT. It translates to CASSIGWQGGQPQHF.

This sequence joins TRBV10-3 and TRBJ1-3; D is uncertain. V was clipped by 6 bases and J by 1 base, with 10 bases between them. Germline loops: CDR1 ENHRY, CDR2 SYGVKD. CDR3 length equals 14 residues. CDR3: CAIRPSFSGNTIYF. The CDR3 DNA sequence: TGTGCCATCAGACCTTCATTTTCTGGAAACACCATATATTTT.